This is a list of T cell receptor beta chains from one sample in a study of T cell responses to AZD1222 COVID-19 vaccine. Data came from immunoSEQ multiplex PCR; TCRdb stores just in-frame clones and leaves some out. The sample gives just under 90,000 clones, around nine tenths of which show up once; 10% is in the top ten. Sequencing was performed on peripheral blood, taken on day 0 of MenACWY control vaccination. The origin of the receptors is an adult in good health. Each CDR3 is given with its conserved first and last residue. Each record gives: clone size, D gene, CDR3 length, V gene, J gene, CDR3 DNA, CDR3 protein. A D gene is named only where the DNA matches it firmly. The listing skips clone size in some rows; elsewhere it reads once, few, many or a size class.

-	TRBD2	15	TRBV10-3	TRBJ2-7	TGTGCCATCATGCCAGCGGGGGGCCTCACCTACGAGCAGTACTTC	CAIMPAGGLTYEQYF
-	-	13	TRBV30	TRBJ2-2	TGTGCCTGGAGTTACGGGAACACCGGGGAGCTGTTTTTT	CAWSYGNTGELFF
-	-	13	TRBV19	TRBJ2-3	TGTGCCAGCTCACACCTTTACACAGATACGCAGTATTTT	CASSHLYTDTQYF
-	TRBD2	23	TRBV12-5	TRBJ2-1	TGTGCTAGTGGTTTGGGCCTCGCGATCTCCGGGACTAGCGGGGGGCCGATCTACAATGAGCAGTTCTTC	CASGLGLAISGTSGGPIYNEQFF
-	-	17	TRBV14	TRBJ1-1	TGTGCCAGCAGTACCGGTCCCGTCGTCCCCGGTAACACTGAAGCTTTCTTT	CASSTGPVVPGNTEAFF
-	TRBD1	15	TRBV28	TRBJ1-2	TGTGCCAGCAGTTTAGGTTCAGGCAGGGGGTATGGCTACACCTTC	CASSLGSGRGYGYTF
-	-	15	TRBV10-3	TRBJ2-5	TGTGCCACCTCTCCCGGACCCCAAGGTGAGGAGACCCAGTACTTC	CATSPGPQGEETQYF
few	-	15	TRBV21-1	TRBJ1-5	TGTGCCAGCAGCAATGAGGGCGGTAGCAATCAGCCCCAGCATTTT	CASSNEGGSNQPQHF
-	TRBD1	15	TRBV5-4	TRBJ2-7	TGTGCCAGCAGCCCGGACAGGGCGAGCTCCTACGAGCAGTACTTC	CASSPDRASSYEQYF
-	-	13	TRBV10-3	TRBJ1-3	TGTGCCACGGAGACCCACCTTGGGGACACCATATATTTT	CATETHLGDTIYF
-	-	12	TRBV30	TRBJ1-2	TGTGCCTGGAGTACTACATATTATGGCTACACCTTC	CAWSTTYYGYTF
-	-	13	TRBV30	TRBJ2-1	TGTGCCTGGAGCAAAGGACCCCCCAATGAGCAGTTCTTC	CAWSKGPPNEQFF
few	-	15	TRBV7-8	TRBJ2-1	TGTGCCAGCAGTACCCACAGGGAAGGGCAGAATGAGCAGTTCTTC	CASSTHREGQNEQFF
-	-	14	TRBV5-1	TRBJ2-5	TGCGCCAGCAGCGTAACAGCCAACCAAGAGACCCAGTACTTC	CASSVTANQETQYF
once	-	14	TRBV7-2	TRBJ1-4	TGTGCCAGCAGCACCCGGACCCAGGGAGAAAAACTGTTTTTT	CASSTRTQGEKLFF
-	-	13	TRBV30	TRBJ1-1	TGTGCCTGGAGTGTACTCGGGAACGCTGAAGCTTTCTTT	CAWSVLGNAEAFF
-	TRBD1	14	TRBV5-1	TRBJ2-5	TGCGCCAGCAGCAGGACAGGGAACCAAGAGACCCAGTACTTC	CASSRTGNQETQYF
-	TRBD1	15	TRBV4-1	TRBJ1-6	TGCGCCAGCAGCCGCAAGACAGGGGATAATTCACCCCTCCACTTT	CASSRKTGDNSPLHF
-	-	13	TRBV19	TRBJ1-5	TGTGCCAGTAGTATAGATGGGAGTCAGCCCCAGCATTTT	CASSIDGSQPQHF
-	-	13	TRBV11-1	TRBJ1-1	TGTGCCAGCAGCTTATCCGGGGAAGGGCAAGCTTTCTTT	CASSLSGEGQAFF
-	-	13	TRBV24-1	TRBJ2-3	TGTGCCACCATGGGGGACACTAGCGATACGCAGTATTTT	CATMGDTSDTQYF
few	-	15	TRBV5-1	TRBJ1-5	TGCGCCAGCAGGGCCGGGACCGGTAGCAATCAGCCCCAGCATTTT	CASRAGTGSNQPQHF
-	-	16	TRBV5-1	TRBJ1-1	TGCGCCAGCAGCCTACCAAAAGGACCAGGGAACACTGAAGCTTTCTTT	CASSLPKGPGNTEAFF
-	TRBD1	16	TRBV27	TRBJ1-6	TGTGCCAGCAGTGCTGGGCCCGGGACAGGGGTCTCACCCCTCCACTTT	CASSAGPGTGVSPLHF
-	-	16	TRBV6-5	TRBJ1-2	TGTGCCAGCAGTTACTCGATACCCGCAGGGACGGAGGGCTACACCTTC	CASSYSIPAGTEGYTF
-	-	13	TRBV2	TRBJ2-3	TGTGCCAGCTTTTCCGATTCGACAGATACGCAGTATTTT	CASFSDSTDTQYF
-	-	12	TRBV5-6	TRBJ2-7	TGTGCCAGCAGCCGGGACACTCACGAGCAGTACTTC	CASSRDTHEQYF
-	TRBD1	15	TRBV19	TRBJ2-5	TGTGCCAGTAGTTCAGGACAGGGGGCTGGGGAGACCCAGTACTTC	CASSSGQGAGETQYF
-	-	15	TRBV11-2	TRBJ1-5	TGTGCCAGCAGCTTAGATACGGCCCCGGGTCAGCCCCAGCATTTT	CASSLDTAPGQPQHF
-	-	12	TRBV30	TRBJ2-2	TGTGCCTGGAAGGGTGACACCGGGGAGCTGTTTTTT	CAWKGDTGELFF
-	TRBD1	16	TRBV7-2	TRBJ1-2	TGTGCCAGCAGCTTCGATATGACAGGGTCGATTAATGGCTACACCTTC	CASSFDMTGSINGYTF
-	-	13	TRBV5-6	TRBJ1-2	TGTGCCAGCAGCTATCAGGGAAACTATGGCTACACCTTC	CASSYQGNYGYTF
-	-	14	TRBV7-2	TRBJ2-2	TGTGCCAGCAGCCGTCTACCAGGGGCTGGGGAGCTGTTTTTT	CASSRLPGAGELFF
-	TRBD2	18	TRBV7-2	TRBJ2-2	TGTGCCAGCAGCCTGGGACTAGCGGGGGTTTCAAACACCGGGGAGCTGTTTTTT	CASSLGLAGVSNTGELFF
-	-	14	TRBV4-2	TRBJ1-1	TGTGCCAGCAGCCAAACGGACGGCAACACTGAAGCTTTCTTT	CASSQTDGNTEAFF
-	-	13	TRBV19	TRBJ1-1	TGTGCCAGTAGCCCCAGGGGTGGGACTGAAGCTTTCTTT	CASSPRGGTEAFF
-	-	14	TRBV6-5	TRBJ1-1	TGTGCCAGCACCAGAGTGGGAGTGAACACTGAAGCTTTCTTT	CASTRVGVNTEAFF
-	TRBD1	15	TRBV19	TRBJ2-2	TGTGCCAGTAGTATAGGACAGGGCAACACCGGGGAGCTGTTTTTT	CASSIGQGNTGELFF
-	-	12	TRBV5-6	TRBJ1-6	TGTGCCAGCAGCGACGACAATTCACCCCTCCACTTT	CASSDDNSPLHF
-	-	14	TRBV19	TRBJ1-5	TGTGCCAGTAGTATGCAAGGGGGCAATCAGCCCCAGCATTTT	CASSMQGGNQPQHF
-	TRBD1	17	TRBV5-1	TRBJ1-5	TGCGCCAGCAGCTGGGGACAGGGGTACTATAGCAATCAGCCCCAGCATTTT	CASSWGQGYYSNQPQHF
-	TRBD1	15	TRBV7-2	TRBJ1-2	TGTGCCAGCAGCTTAGCCGGGACAGGGATCTATGGCTACACCTTC	CASSLAGTGIYGYTF
-	-	12	TRBV2	TRBJ2-7	TGTGCCAGCAGTGTAAGCGAGTACGAGCAGTACTTC	CASSVSEYEQYF
-	TRBD1	11	TRBV29-1	TRBJ1-1	TGCAGCGTCGCCGGGACAGGAGAGGCTTTCTTT	CSVAGTGEAFF
-	-	16	TRBV6-5	TRBJ2-1	TGTGCCAGCAGTTACTCGCCGGACCAGGGGTACAATGAGCAGTTCTTC	CASSYSPDQGYNEQFF
-	-	14	TRBV10-3	TRBJ2-7	TGTGCCATCAGTGATTACCTGGGTACCTACGGGCAGTACTTC	CAISDYLGTYGQYF
-	-	14	TRBV6-2/TRBV6-3	TRBJ1-6	TGTGCCAGCAGTTACGGCCACCCAAATTCACCCCTCCACTTT	CASSYGHPNSPLHF
-	-	14	TRBV7-9	TRBJ2-3	TGTGCCCTTGAGGGGCTCGGAGCCACAGATACGCAGTATTTT	CALEGLGATDTQYF
-	-	13	TRBV12-3/TRBV12-4	TRBJ1-2	TGTGCCAGCAGTTTTGTGGGGGCTGGTGGCTACACCTTC	CASSFVGAGGYTF
-	TRBD1	15	TRBV5-1	TRBJ1-1	TGCGCCAGCAGCTTGCTGGACAGGGGGATGACTGAAGCTTTCTTT	CASSLLDRGMTEAFF
-	-	14	TRBV5-1	TRBJ1-2	TGCGCCAGCAGCTATGACATGACGGACTATGGCTACACCTTC	CASSYDMTDYGYTF